The entry below gives a single TCR beta chain sequence along with its context. This clonotype was counted ten times or more. What antigen it recognizes has not been identified. No base quality values were provided; no much bigger clone lies one nucleotide off. According to the germline V gene, CDR1 reads ENHRY and CDR2 reads SYGVKD. The V and J ends are trimmed by 6 bases and 6 bases, leaving 10 bases between them. The CDR3 sequence holds 12 residues, the cysteine and phenylalanine included. Only the CDR3 DNA stays, 36 bases, in frame from base 1. This record comes from a study of CD8 T cells in ankylosing spondylitis listed by TCRdb under 2017. General notes on the study: To find TCR variants linked to disease, the study profiled T cell receptor beta repertoires in ankylosing spondylitis patients and healthy donors. The full study cohort was made up of approximately 27 ankylosing spondylitis patients and fewer than 120 healthy donors. Peripheral blood was sampled, and synovial fluid was additionally collected from ankylosing spondylitis patients. Overall study results and their limits: A TCR beta motif made up of about eight highly homologous amino acid variants appeared to be characteristic of blood from ankylosing spondylitis patients. Significant enrichment of the disease-linked clones was reported in matched synovial fluid samples from ankylosing spondylitis patients. Some motif variants had previously been reported in the synovial fluid and blood of reactive arthritis patients, which suggests shared mechanisms of disease initiation. In peripheral blood, the disease-linked clones were found at relatively low frequencies and had a CD8+ phenotype.

For sequencing, an Illumina HiSeq 2500 was employed. TCR beta libraries were prepared by quantitative 5'-RACE with molecular barcodes. Turning to the authors' computational methods: Disease-linked TCR variants were identified with a new computational method built on a probabilistic model of VDJ rearrangement. TCRdb trimmed the raw reads at Q25, called clones with MiXCR and kept productive beta chains. Every entry covers one CDR3 protein and lists the most common genes and DNA from its rows. It is TCRdb's table, rather than the study itself, that gives the V and J calls and clone size. The sample has roughly 490,000 distinct CDR3 sequences on record, approximately 5% of them singletons. In total, the top ten clones hold around 3.5% of the sample.

The clonotype comes from a male donor with ankylosing spondylitis. Rearrangement joined TRBV10-3 to TRBJ2-3; the D segment could be TRBD2, given 6 matching bases. The sample comprised blood, either unsorted or a sorted T cell fraction (not recorded which). In nucleotide form, the sequence is TGTGCCATCAGGGGTAGCGGTGATACGCAGTATTTT. It is translated as CAIRGSGDTQYF.